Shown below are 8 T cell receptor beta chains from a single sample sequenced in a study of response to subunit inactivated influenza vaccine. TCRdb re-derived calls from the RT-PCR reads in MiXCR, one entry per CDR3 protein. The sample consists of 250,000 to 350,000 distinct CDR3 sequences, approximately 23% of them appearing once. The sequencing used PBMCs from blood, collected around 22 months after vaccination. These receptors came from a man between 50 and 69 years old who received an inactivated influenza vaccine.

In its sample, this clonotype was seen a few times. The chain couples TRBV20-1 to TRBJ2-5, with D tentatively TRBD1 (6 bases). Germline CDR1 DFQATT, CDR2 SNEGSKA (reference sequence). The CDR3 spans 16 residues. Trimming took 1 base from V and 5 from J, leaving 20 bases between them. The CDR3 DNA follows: TGCAGTGCTAGAGGGCTGTACAGGGCCAAGGGGGAGACCCAGTACTTC. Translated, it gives CSARGLYRAKGETQYF.

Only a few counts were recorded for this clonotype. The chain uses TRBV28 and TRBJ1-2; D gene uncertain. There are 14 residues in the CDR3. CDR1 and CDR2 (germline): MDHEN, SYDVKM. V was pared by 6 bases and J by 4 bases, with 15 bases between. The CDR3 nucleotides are TGTGCCAGCAGAACCCAGGCCAGCATCTATGGCTACACCTTC. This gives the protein CASRTQASIYGYTF.

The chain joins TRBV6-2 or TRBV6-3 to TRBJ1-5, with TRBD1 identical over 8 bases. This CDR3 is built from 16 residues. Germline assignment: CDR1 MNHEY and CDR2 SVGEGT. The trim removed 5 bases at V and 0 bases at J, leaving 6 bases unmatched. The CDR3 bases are TGTGCCAGCAGTACCACCGGGACAGGTAGCAATCAGCCCCAGCATTTT. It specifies CASSTTGTGSNQPQHF.

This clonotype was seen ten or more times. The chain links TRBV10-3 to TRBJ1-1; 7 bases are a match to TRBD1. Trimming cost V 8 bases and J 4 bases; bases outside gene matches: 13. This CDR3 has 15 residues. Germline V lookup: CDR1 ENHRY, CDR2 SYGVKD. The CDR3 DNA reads TGTGCCATCCTCCCCCAGGGGGGTGGTATCACTGAAGCTTTCTTT. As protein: CAILPQGGGITEAFF.

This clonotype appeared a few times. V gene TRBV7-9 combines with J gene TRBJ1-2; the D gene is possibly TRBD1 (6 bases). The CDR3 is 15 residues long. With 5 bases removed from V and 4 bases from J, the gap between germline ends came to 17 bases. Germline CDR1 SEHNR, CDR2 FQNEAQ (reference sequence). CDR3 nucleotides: TGTGCCAGCAGCGTCCCGGGGGCACGGGGCTATGGCTACACCTTC. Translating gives CASSVPGARGYGYTF.

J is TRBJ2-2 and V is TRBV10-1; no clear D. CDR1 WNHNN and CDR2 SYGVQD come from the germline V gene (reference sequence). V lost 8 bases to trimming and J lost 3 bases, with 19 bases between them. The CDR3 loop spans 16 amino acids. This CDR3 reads CASAQGHSPYTGELFF. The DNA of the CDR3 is TGCGCCAGCGCCCAAGGGCACTCGCCTTACACCGGGGAGCTGTTTTTT.

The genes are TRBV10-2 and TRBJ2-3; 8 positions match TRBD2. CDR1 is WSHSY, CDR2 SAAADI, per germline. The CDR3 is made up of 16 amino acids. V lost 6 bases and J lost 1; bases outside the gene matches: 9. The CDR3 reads CASRETRGEGTDTQYF. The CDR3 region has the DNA TGCGCCAGCAGGGAAACGCGGGGGGAAGGCACAGATACGCAGTATTTT.

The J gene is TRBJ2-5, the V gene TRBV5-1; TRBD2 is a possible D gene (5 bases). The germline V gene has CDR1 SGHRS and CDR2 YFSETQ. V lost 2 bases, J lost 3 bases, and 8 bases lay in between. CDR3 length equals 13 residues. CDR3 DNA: TGCGCCAGCAGCTTTACGGGAAAAGAGACCCAGTACTTC. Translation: CASSFTGKETQYF. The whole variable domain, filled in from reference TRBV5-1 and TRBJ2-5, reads KAGVTQTPRYLIKTRGQQVTLSCSPISGHRSVSWYQQTPGQGLQFLFEYFSETQRNKGNFPGRFSGRQFSNSRSEMNVSTLELGDSALYLCASSFTGKETQYFGPGTRLLVL.